Included here is one TCR beta chain sequence, with context. In the original analysis: Reference gene primer amplification gave estimated nucleated cell counts. Produced via immunoSEQ multiplex PCR; TCRdb's table is partial and in-frame only. Clone size and V and J calls were adopted from that table, with D and trimming inferred from the DNA. The data contain 100,000 or so clones, roughly nine tenths of them singletons. Germline values: CDR1 MGHRA, CDR2 YSYEKL. This CDR3 has 15 amino acids. V was clipped by 4 bases and J by 1 base; unmatched bases: 5. These data are taken from a study of blood T cell repertoires in COVID-19. Study-level information: Specimens from acute and convalescent COVID-19 originated in the United States, Italy and Spain. T cells, B-cell-depleted T cells, or PBMCs provided the cDNA or gDNA that served as material.

The material sequenced was peripheral blood. V and J are TRBV4-1 and TRBJ2-7, with 9 bases identical to TRBD2. The TCR comes from a man aged 45-65 years with acute or convalescent COVID-19. Written as DNA, the CDR3 is TGCGCCAGCAGCCCAGCGGGGGGTATTTCCTACGAGCAGTACTTC. Translation: CASSPAGGISYEQYF.